The source of this TCR beta chain is a study of immune characterization of retroperitoneal liposarcoma. TCRdb independently ran MiXCR on the PCR reads; one entry per CDR3 protein. This sample carries some 9,600 distinct CDR3 sequences, 37% of them seen once, and the ten largest clones take under 30%. CDR1 is SGHNT, CDR2 YENEEA, per germline. CDR3 size: 15 residues. The TCR originated in a male donor with retroperitoneal liposarcoma. This chain uses TRBV11-3 with TRBJ2-1, with TRBD2 identical over 7 bases. Judging by the DNA end, TRBJ2-7 fits better; the J call may be wrong. Sequenced sample: tumor tissue. The CDR3 loop is CASSLDGLGDREQYF. The CDR3 DNA reads TGTGCCAGCAGCTTAGATGGACTAGGGGATAGGGAGCAGTACTTC.